This TCR beta chain is drawn from a study of CD8 T cells in ankylosing spondylitis. Findings and caveats of the study: Researchers report that disease-linked clones proved CD8+ and relatively rare in peripheral blood.

Researchers built TCR beta libraries using quantitative 5'-RACE with molecular barcodes. Via MiXCR, TCRdb re-called the 5' RACE reads, giving one row per CDR3 protein. This repertoire shows about 120,000 distinct CDR3 sequences, about 13% found once; its top ten account for under 3%. This clonotype was counted at least ten times. The antigen remains undetermined. What was sequenced was blood, either unsorted or a sorted T cell fraction (not recorded which). This sequence originates from a female donor with ankylosing spondylitis or in good health (not recorded which).

This CDR3 is CASSLENYRDSLLYEQYF. The CDR3 region has the DNA TGTGCCAGCAGCTTAGAAAACTATCGGGACTCGCTACTCTACGAGCAGTACTTC. The chain couples TRBV11-2 to TRBJ2-7; possible D gene TRBD2, 6 bases. The CDR3 runs to 18 residues. The V and J ends lost 0 bases and 3 bases respectively, with 21 bases between them. From germline, CDR1 is SGHAT and CDR2 FQNNGV. Supplemented by reference TRBV11-2 and TRBJ2-7, the full variable domain reads EAGVAQSPRYKIIEKRQSVAFWCNPISGHATLYWYQQILGQGPKLLIQFQNNGVVDDSQLPKDRFSAERLKGVDSTLKIQPAKLEDSAVYLCASSLENYRDSLLYEQYFGPGTRLTVT.